This T cell receptor (beta chain) was sequenced during a study of cytomegalovirus exposure and HLA in healthy donors. There are a few counts of this clone. PCR was performed using 60 Vbeta and 13 Jbeta primers. Produced via immunoSEQ multiplex PCR; TCRdb's table is partial and in-frame only. Here the sample spans 150,000 to 200,000 clones, approximately 78% being singletons. This TCR was sampled from a woman aged 45 to 65 in good health and CMV-seropositive. The sequencing input was PBMCs.

CDR3 DNA: TGTGCCAGCAGCTTAAAAAATGGGGGGACAGGGGCCGGGGAGCTGTTTTTT. Translation: CASSLKNGGTGAGELFF. The V gene is TRBV11-2, the J gene TRBJ2-2; 10 positions match TRBD1. This CDR3 contains 17 residues. The ends lost 2 bases at V and 6 bases at J; junction bases unmatched: 9. Germline V lookup: CDR1 SGHAT, CDR2 FQNNGV.